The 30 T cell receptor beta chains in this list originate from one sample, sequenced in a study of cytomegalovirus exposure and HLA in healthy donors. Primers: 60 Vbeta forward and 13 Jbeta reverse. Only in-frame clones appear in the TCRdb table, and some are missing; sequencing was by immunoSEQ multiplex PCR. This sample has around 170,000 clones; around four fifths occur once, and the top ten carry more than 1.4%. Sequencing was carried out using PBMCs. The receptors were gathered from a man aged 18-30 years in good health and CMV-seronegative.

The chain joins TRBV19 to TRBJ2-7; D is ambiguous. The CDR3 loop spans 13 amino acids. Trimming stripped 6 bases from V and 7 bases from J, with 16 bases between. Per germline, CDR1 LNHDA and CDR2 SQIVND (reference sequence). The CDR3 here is CASSPVAVEEQYF. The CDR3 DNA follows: TGTGCCAGTAGCCCGGTGGCGGTTGAAGAGCAGTACTTC.

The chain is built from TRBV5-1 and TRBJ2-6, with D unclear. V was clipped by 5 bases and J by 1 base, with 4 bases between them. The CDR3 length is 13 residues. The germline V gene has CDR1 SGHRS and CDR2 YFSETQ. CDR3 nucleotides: TGCGCCAGCAGTATATCTGGGGCCAACGTCCTGACTTTC. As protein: CASSISGANVLTF.

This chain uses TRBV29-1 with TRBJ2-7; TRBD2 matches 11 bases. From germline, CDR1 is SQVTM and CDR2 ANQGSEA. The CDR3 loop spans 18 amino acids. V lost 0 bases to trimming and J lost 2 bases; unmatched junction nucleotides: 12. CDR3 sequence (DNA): TGCAGCGTTGAAGATGTAACTAGCGGGAGTTTGCCGACCTACGAGCAGTACTTC. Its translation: CSVEDVTSGSLPTYEQYF.

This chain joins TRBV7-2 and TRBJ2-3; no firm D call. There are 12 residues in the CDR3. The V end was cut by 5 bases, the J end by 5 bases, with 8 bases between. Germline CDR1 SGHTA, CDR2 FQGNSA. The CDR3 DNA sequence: TGTGCCAGCAGCAACATCAGAGATACGCAGTATTTT. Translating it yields CASSNIRDTQYF.

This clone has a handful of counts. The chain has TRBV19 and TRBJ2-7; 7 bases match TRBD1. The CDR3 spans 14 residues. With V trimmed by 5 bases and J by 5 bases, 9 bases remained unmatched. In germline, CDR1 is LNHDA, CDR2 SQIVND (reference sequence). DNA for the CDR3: TGTGCCAGTAGTCCCGACAGGGTCAACGACGAGCAGTACTTC. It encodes CASSPDRVNDEQYF.

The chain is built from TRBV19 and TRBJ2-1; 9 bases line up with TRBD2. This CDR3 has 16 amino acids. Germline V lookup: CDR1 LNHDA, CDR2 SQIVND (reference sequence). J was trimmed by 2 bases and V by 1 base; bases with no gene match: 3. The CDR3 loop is CASSIGAGGPYNEQFF. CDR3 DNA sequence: TGTGCCAGTAGTATAGGGGCGGGGGGGCCCTACAATGAGCAGTTCTTC. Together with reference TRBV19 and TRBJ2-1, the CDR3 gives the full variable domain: DGGITQSPKYLFRKEGQNVTLSCEQNLNHDAMYWYRQDPGQGLRLIYYSQIVNDFQKGDIAEGYSVSREKKESFPLTVTSAQKNPTAFYLCASSIGAGGPYNEQFFGPGTRLTVL.

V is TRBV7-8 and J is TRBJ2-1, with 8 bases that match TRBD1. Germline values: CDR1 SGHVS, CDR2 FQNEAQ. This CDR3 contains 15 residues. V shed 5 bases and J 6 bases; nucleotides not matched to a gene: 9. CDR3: CASSTDRAGFNEQFF. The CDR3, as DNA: TGTGCCAGCAGCACGGACAGGGCGGGCTTCAATGAGCAGTTCTTC.

The DNA for the CDR3 is TGTGCCACCAGCAGTGGCGCGGGGACCACTAACTATGGCTACACCTTC. Its protein product is CATSSGAGTTNYGYTF. The chain couples TRBV15 to TRBJ1-2; tentative D call: TRBD1 (5 bases). Germline CDR1 reads LNHNV; CDR2 reads YYDKDF (reference sequence). The V end was cut by 3 bases, the J end by 0 bases, with 14 bases between. This CDR3 region has 16 residues.

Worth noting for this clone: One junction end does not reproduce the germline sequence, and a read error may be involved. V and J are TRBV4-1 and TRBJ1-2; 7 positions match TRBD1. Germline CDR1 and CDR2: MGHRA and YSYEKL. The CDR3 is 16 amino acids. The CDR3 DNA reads TGCGCCAGCACCCAAACTTCACAGGGGACGGGCTATGGCTACACCTTC. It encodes CASTQTSQGTGYGYTF.

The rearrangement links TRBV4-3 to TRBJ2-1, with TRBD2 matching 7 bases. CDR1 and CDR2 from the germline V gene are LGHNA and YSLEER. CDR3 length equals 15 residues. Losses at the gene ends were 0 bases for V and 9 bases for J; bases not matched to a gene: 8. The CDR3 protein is CASSQDVGGLTEQFF. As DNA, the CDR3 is TGCGCCAGCAGCCAAGATGTCGGGGGGTTAACTGAGCAGTTCTTC.

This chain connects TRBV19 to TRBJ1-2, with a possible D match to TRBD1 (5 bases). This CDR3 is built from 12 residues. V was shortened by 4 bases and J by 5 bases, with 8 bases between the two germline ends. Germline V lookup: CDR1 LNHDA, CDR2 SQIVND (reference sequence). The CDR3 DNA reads TGTGCCAGTAGTACCAGGGTGTATGGCTACACCTTC. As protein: CASSTRVYGYTF. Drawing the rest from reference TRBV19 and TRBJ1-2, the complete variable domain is DGGITQSPKYLFRKEGQNVTLSCEQNLNHDAMYWYRQDPGQGLRLIYYSQIVNDFQKGDIAEGYSVSREKKESFPLTVTSAQKNPTAFYLCASSTRVYGYTFGSGTRLTVV.

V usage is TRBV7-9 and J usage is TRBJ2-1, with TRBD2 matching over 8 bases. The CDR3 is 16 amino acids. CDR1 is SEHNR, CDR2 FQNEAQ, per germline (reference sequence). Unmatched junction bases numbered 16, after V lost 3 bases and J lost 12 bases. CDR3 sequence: CASSLPGGRGPGGQFF. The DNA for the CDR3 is TGTGCCAGCAGCTTGCCGGGGGGGCGGGGTCCGGGGGGGCAGTTCTTC.

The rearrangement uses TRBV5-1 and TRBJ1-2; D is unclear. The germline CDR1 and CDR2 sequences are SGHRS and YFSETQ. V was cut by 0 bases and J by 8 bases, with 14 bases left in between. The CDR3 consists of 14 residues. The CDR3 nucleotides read TGCGCCAGCAGCTTGGAAGGTGGAGCCTGGGGCTACACCTTC. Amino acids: CASSLEGGAWGYTF.

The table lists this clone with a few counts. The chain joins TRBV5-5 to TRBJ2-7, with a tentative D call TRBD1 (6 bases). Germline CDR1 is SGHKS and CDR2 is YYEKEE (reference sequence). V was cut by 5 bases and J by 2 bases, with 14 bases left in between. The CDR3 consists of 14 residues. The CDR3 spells CASRAGTPPYEQYF. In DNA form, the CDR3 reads TGTGCCAGCAGGGCCGGGACACCCCCCTACGAGCAGTACTTC.

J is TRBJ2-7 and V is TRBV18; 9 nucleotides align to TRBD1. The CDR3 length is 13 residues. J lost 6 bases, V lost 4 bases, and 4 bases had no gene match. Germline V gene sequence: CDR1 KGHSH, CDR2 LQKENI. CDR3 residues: CASSQGQGSEQYF. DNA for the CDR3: TGTGCCAGCTCACAGGGACAGGGCTCCGAGCAGTACTTC. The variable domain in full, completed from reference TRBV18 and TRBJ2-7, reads NAGVMQNPRHLVRRRGQEARLRCSPMKGHSHVYWYRQLPEEGLKFMVYLQKENIIDESGMPKERFSAEFPKEGPSILRIQQVVRGDSAAYFCASSQGQGSEQYFGPGTRLTVT.

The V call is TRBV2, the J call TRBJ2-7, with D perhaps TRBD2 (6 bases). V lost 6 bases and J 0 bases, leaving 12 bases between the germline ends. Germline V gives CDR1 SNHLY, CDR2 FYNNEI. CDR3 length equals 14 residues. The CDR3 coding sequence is TGTGCCAGCAGGCGGAGGGACTCCTCCTACGAGCAGTACTTC. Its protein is CASRRRDSSYEQYF.

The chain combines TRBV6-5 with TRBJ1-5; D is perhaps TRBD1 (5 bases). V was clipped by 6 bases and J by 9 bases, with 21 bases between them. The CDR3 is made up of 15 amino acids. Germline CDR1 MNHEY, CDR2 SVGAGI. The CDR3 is CASRMLMGPPWPQHF. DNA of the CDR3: TGTGCCAGCAGGATGCTGATGGGGCCCCCGTGGCCCCAGCATTTT.

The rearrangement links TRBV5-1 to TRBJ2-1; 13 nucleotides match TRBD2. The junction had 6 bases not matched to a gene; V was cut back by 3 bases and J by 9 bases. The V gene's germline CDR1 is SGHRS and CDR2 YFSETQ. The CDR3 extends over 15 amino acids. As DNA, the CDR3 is TGCGCCAGCAGCTCAGGACTAGCGGGAGTAGGTGAGCAGTTCTTC. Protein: CASSSGLAGVGEQFF. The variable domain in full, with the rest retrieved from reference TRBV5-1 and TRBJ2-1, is KAGVTQTPRYLIKTRGQQVTLSCSPISGHRSVSWYQQTPGQGLQFLFEYFSETQRNKGNFPGRFSGRQFSNSRSEMNVSTLELGDSALYLCASSSGLAGVGEQFFGPGTRLTVL.

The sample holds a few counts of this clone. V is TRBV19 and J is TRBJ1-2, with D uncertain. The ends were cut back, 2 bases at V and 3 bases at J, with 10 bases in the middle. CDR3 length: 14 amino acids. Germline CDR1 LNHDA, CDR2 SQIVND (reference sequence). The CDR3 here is CASSISGLDYGYTF. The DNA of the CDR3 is TGTGCCAGTAGTATAAGTGGCCTCGACTATGGCTACACCTTC.

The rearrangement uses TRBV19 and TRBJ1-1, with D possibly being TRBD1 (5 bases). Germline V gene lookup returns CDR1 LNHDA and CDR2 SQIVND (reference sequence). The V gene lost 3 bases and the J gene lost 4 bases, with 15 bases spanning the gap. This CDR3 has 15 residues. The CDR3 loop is CASSIPRQGRTEAFF. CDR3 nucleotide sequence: TGTGCCAGTAGTATCCCACGGCAGGGCCGCACTGAAGCTTTCTTT.

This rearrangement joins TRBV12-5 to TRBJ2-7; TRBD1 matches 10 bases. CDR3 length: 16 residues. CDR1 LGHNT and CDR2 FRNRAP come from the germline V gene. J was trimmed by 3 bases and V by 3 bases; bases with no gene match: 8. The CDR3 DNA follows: TGTGCTAGTGGTTTTGGCGGGACAGGGGCCTTCTACGAGCAGTACTTC. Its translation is CASGFGGTGAFYEQYF. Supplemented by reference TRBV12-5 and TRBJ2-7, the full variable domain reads DARVTQTPRHKVTEMGQEVTMRCQPILGHNTVFWYRQTMMQGLELLAYFRNRAPLDDSGMPKDRFSAEMPDATLATLKIQPSEPRDSAVYFCASGFGGTGAFYEQYFGPGTRLTVT.

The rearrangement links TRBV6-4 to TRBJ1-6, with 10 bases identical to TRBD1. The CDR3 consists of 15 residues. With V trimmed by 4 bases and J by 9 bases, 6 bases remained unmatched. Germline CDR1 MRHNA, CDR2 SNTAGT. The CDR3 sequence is CASSASGQGSSPLHF. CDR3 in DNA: TGTGCCAGCAGTGCCTCGGGACAGGGGAGTTCACCCCTCCACTTT.

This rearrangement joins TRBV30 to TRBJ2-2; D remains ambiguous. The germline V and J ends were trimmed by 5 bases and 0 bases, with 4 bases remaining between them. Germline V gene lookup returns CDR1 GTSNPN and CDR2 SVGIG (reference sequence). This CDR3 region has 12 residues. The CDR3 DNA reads TGTGCCTGGGACACGAACACCGGGGAGCTGTTTTTT. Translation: CAWDTNTGELFF. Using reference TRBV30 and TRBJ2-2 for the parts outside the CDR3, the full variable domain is SQTIHQWPATLVQPVGSPLSLECTVEGTSNPNLYWYRQAAGRGLQLLFYSVGIGQISSEVPQNLSASRPQDRQFILSSKKLLLSDSGFYLCAWDTNTGELFFGEGSRLTVL.

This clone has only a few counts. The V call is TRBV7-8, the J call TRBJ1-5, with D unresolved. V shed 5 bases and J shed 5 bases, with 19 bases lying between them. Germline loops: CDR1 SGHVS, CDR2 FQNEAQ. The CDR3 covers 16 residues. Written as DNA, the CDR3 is TGTGCCAGCAGCAATGGGCCGGGGTTGGGGTATCAGCCCCAGCATTTT. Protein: CASSNGPGLGYQPQHF. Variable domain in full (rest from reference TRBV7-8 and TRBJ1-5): GAGVSQSPRYKVAKRGQDVALRCDPISGHVSLFWYQQALGQGPEFLTYFQNEAQLDKSGLPSDRFFAERPEGSVSTLKIQRTQQEDSAVYLCASSNGPGLGYQPQHFGDGTRLSIL.

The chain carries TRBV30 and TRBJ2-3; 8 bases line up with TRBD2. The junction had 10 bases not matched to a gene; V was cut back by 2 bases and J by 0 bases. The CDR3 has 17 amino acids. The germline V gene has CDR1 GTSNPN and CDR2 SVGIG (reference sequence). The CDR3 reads CAWSLRLAGPSTDTQYF. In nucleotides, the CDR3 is TGTGCCTGGAGTCTCCGGCTAGCGGGTCCTAGCACAGATACGCAGTATTTT. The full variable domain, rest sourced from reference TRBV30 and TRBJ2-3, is SQTIHQWPATLVQPVGSPLSLECTVEGTSNPNLYWYRQAAGRGLQLLFYSVGIGQISSEVPQNLSASRPQDRQFILSSKKLLLSDSGFYLCAWSLRLAGPSTDTQYFGPGTRLTVL.

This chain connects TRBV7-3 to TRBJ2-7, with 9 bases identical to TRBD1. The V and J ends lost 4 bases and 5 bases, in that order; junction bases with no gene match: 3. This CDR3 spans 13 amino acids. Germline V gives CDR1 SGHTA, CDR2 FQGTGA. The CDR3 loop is CASSSTGGNEQYF. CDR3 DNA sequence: TGTGCCAGCAGCTCAACAGGGGGCAACGAGCAGTACTTC.

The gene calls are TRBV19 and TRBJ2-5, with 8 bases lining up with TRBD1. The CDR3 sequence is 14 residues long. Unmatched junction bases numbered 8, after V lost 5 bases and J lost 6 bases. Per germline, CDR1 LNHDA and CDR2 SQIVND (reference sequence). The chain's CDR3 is CASSWDRDRQTQYF. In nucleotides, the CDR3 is TGTGCCAGTAGTTGGGACCGGGACAGGCAGACCCAGTACTTC. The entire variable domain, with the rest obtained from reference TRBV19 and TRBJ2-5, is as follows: DGGITQSPKYLFRKEGQNVTLSCEQNLNHDAMYWYRQDPGQGLRLIYYSQIVNDFQKGDIAEGYSVSREKKESFPLTVTSAQKNPTAFYLCASSWDRDRQTQYFGPGTRLLVL.

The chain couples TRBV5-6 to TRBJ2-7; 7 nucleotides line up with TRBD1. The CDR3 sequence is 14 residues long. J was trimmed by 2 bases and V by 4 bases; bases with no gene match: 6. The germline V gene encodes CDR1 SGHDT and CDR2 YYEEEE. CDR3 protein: CASSLQTGPYEQYF. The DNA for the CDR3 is TGTGCCAGCAGCCTCCAGACAGGGCCCTACGAGCAGTACTTC.

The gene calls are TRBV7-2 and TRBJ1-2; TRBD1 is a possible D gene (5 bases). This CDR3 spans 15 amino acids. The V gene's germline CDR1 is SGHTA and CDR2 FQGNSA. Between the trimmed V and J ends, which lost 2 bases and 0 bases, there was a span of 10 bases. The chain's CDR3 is CASSLPGQANYGYTF. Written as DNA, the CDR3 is TGTGCCAGCAGCTTACCAGGGCAGGCTAACTATGGCTACACCTTC.

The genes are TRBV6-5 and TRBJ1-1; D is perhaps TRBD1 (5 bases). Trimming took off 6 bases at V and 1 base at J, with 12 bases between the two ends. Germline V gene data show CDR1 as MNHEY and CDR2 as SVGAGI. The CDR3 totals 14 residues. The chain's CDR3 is CASSPPGGNTEAFF. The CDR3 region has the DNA TGTGCCAGCAGCCCTCCCGGGGGGAACACTGAAGCTTTCTTT.